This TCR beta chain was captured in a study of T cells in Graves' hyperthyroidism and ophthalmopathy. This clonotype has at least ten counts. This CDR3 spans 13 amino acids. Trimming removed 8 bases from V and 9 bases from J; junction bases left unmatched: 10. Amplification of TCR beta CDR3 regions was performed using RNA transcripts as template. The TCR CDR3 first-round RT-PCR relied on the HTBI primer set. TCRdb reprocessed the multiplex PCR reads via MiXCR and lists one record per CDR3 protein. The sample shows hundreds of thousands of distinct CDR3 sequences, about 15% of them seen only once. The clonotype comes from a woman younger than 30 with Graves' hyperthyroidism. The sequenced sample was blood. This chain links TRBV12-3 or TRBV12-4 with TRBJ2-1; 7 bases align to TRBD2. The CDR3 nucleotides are TGTGCCAGCGGCCTAGACTGGGAGGGTGAGCAGTTCTTC. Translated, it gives CASGLDWEGEQFF.